This TCR beta chain was captured by sequencing in a study of cytomegalovirus exposure and HLA in healthy donors. About the research overall: Inside one of the first data releases sat 75 million to 100 million unique TCRs taken from HLA-typed donors. Study-level findings and limits: The authors enumerated over 150 TCR beta chains as linked to cytomegalovirus.

The PCR was carried out with 60 Vbeta primers and 13 Jbeta primers. Per the study methods: A later analysis counted 65 million to 90 million unique TCR beta chains, 9.5 million to 12 million shared. The repertoire was sequenced with immunoSEQ multiplex PCR; TCRdb's copy has only in-frame clones and lacks some. V and J calls and clone size follow that table, whereas D and trimming were derived from the DNA. The table has some 150,000 clones, nearly 80% seen once. Turning to this clone: Its antigen is not known.

The J segment lost 4 bases and the V segment lost 0 bases, leaving 11 bases of the junction unmatched. CDR3 length: 17 amino acids. Per germline, CDR1 SGHRS and CDR2 YFSETQ. This sequence originates from a male donor in good health and CMV-seronegative. The chain carries TRBV5-1 and TRBJ1-1; 8 bases are a match to TRBD1. Sample: PBMCs. The CDR3 nucleotides read TGCGCCAGCAGCTTGGGTGTGGGACAGGAAAGGGCCACTGAAGCTTTCTTT. Amino acids: CASSLGVGQERATEAFF.